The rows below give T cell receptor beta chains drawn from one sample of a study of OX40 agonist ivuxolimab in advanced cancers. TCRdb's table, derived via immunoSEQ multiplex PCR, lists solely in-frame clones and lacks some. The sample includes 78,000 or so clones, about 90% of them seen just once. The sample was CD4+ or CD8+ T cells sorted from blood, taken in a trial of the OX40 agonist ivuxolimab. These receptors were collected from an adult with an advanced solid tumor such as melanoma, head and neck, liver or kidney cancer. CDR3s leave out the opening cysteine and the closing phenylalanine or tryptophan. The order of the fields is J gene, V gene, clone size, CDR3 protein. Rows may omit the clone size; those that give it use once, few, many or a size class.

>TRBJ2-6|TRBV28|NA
ASSLSYRAGANVLT
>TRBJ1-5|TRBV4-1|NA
ASSQDGRGGRQPQH
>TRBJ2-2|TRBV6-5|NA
ASSYSYRDGELF
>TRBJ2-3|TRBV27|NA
ASSLYGGADTQY
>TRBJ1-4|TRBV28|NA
ASSLITGAGTSTNEKLF
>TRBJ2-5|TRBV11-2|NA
ASSLDSAGETQY
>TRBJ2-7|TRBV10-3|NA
AISGGELSYEQY
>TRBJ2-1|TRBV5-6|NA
ASSFLAGGYEQF
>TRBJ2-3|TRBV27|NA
ASSYRGGSTDTQY
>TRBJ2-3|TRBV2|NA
ASSTELAFSTDTQY
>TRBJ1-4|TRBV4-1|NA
ASSRRVNEKLF
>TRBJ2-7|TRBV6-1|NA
ASSENVGGPQY
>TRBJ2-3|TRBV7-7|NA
ASSLSDTDTQY
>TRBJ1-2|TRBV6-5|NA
ASSYVQGAVGGYT
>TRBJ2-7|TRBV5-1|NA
ASSLLGQDLGKQY
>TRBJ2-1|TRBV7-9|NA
ASSSGLPLGNEQF
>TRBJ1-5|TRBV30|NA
AWSDLSYSNQPQH
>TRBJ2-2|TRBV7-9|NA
ASRGSVNGELF
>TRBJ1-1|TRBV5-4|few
ASSLLGGTEAF
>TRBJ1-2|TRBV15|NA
ATSSGSPASGYT
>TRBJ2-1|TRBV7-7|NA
ASSLTLAGWNEQF
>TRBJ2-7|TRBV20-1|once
SASDDYEQY
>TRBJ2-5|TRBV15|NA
ATAIWGKETQY
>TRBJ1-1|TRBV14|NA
ASSPRAGEAF
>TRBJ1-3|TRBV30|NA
AWDRGSNTIY
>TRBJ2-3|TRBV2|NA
ASSSGHGTDTQY
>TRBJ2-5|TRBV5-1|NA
ASSLEGLETQY
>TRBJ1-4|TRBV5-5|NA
ASSLGGVTNEKLF
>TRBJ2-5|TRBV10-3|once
AISERASTETQY
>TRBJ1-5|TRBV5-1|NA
ASSLEDGQPQH
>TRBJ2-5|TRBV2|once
ASKYSQETQY
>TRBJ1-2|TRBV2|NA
ASRTGGAGYT
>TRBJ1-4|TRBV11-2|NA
ASSSGQGATTNEKLF
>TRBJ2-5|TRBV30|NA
AWSSRPQETQY
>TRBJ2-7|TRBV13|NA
ASSPVDGDEQY
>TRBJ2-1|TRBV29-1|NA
SSKRGEGYNEQF
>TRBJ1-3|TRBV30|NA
AWSTISGNTIY
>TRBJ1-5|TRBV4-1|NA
ASSQDGSGLQPQH
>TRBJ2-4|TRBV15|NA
ATSGPGSFKDIQY
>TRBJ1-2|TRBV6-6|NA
ASSYSRTGNYGYT
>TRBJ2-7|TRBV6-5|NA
ASSEVREQY
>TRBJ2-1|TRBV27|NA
ASSLSGGAANEQF
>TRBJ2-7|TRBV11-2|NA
ASSSSQGPYEQY
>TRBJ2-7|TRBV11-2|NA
ASSLGGTAREQY
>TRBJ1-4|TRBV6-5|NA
ASSYNMGEAEKLF
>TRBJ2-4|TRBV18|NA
ASSQGGTTKNIQY
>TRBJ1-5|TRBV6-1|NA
ASTVYSNQPQH
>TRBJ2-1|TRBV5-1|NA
ASSLQVTRDEQF
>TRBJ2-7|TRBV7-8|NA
ASSLILEGRGEQY
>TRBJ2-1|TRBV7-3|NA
ASSLGQYNEQF
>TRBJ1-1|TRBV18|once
ASSPYGQDTVIRA
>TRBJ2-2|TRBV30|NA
AWSGRQKVTGELF
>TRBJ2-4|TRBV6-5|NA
ASTEARGAKNIQY